The 11 T cell receptor beta chains below come from one sample, sequenced in a study of shared clonotypes between healthy human individuals. TCRdb's table, derived via immunoSEQ multiplex PCR, lists solely in-frame clones and lacks some. This sample carries 550,000 to 850,000 clones, 72% of them seen once, and the ten largest clones take around 1.8%. The source material was memory CD4+ T cells sorted from blood. Subset indicated: CD45RA-negative fraction. The receptors come from a woman in her 30s in good health.

This clone was counted between two and nine times. The V call is TRBV7-9, the J call TRBJ1-4, with D possibly being TRBD1 (5 bases). Germline CDR1 SEHNR, CDR2 FQNEAQ (reference sequence). CDR3 length: 15 amino acids. The V and J ends lost 0 bases and 15 bases respectively, with 20 bases between them. The CDR3 DNA sequence: TGTGCCAGCAGCTTAGCTGGGGGTACGTCCCCTTTGATGTTTTTT. It yields the protein CASSLAGGTSPLMFF.

The rearrangement uses TRBV5-1 and TRBJ1-2, with no clear D. The CDR3 extends over 15 amino acids. Trimming shortened V by 0 bases and J by 5 bases, and 14 bases separated the two germline ends. Per the germline V gene, CDR1 is SGHRS and CDR2 is YFSETQ. In DNA form, the CDR3 reads TGCGCCAGCAGCTTGGCGAACCGCCCAGCGTATGGCTACACCTTC. Translating gives CASSLANRPAYGYTF.

This chain joins TRBV19 and TRBJ1-1; 7 nucleotides line up with TRBD1. Germline V lookup: CDR1 LNHDA, CDR2 SQIVND (reference sequence). The CDR3 is 15 amino acids. V lost 5 bases to trimming and J lost 1 base; unmatched junction nucleotides: 7. CDR3 in DNA: TGTGCCAGTAGTGGAAGCAGGGGGAGGAACACTGAAGCTTTCTTT. Translation gives CASSGSRGRNTEAFF.

V gene TRBV7-9 combines with J gene TRBJ2-5; the D call may be TRBD1 or TRBD2 (6 bases each). Germline CDR1 reads SEHNR; CDR2 reads FQNEAQ (reference sequence). The CDR3 is 15 amino acids. V shed 5 bases and J shed 0 bases, with 13 bases lying between them. CDR3 nucleotide sequence: TGTGCCAGCAGCCGCCGCGGGACACACCAAGAGACCCAGTACTTC. Translation gives CASSRRGTHQETQYF.

The J gene is TRBJ1-3, the V gene TRBV9, with 10 bases that match TRBD1. Germline V gene lookup returns CDR1 SGDLS and CDR2 YYNGEE. The CDR3 is 16 residues long. V shed 4 bases, J shed 5 bases, and the junction held 9 bases outside the gene matches. CDR3 residues: CASSSRPGQGRNTIYF. The CDR3 DNA sequence: TGTGCCAGCAGCTCACGGCCGGGACAGGGGCGAAACACCATATATTTT.

The chain is built from TRBV2 and TRBJ2-1; 9 bases match TRBD2. V lost 0 bases, J lost 9 bases, and 18 bases stayed unmatched. Germline CDR1 is SNHLY and CDR2 is FYNNEI. The CDR3 has 19 amino acids. CDR3 sequence reads: CASSEAMASGTPWPTEQFF. The CDR3 DNA reads TGTGCCAGCAGTGAAGCGATGGCTAGCGGGACCCCCTGGCCTACTGAGCAGTTCTTC.

As to this clone: Different DNA sequences within this sample yield the same CDR3. The chain has TRBV18 and TRBJ2-5; D perhaps matches TRBD2 (6 bases). Germline CDR1 KGHSH, CDR2 LQKENI. The CDR3 is 13 amino acids. V was pared by 3 bases and J by 4 bases, with 9 bases between. The chain's CDR3 is CASSPPSVETQYF. In DNA form, the CDR3 reads TGTGCCAGCTCACCCCCTAGCGTAGAGACCCAGTACTTC.

This clone was seen only once. In nucleotides, the CDR3 is TGCGCCAGCAGCTTGGGTCAAGTAGGTAGTAGTGGGTACGAGCAGTACTTC. The encoded protein is CASSLGQVGSSGYEQYF. The V and J genes are TRBV5-1 and TRBJ2-7; no firm D call. Germline V gene data show CDR1 as SGHRS and CDR2 as YFSETQ. The CDR3 spans 17 residues. V lost 0 bases and J 4 bases, leaving 20 bases between the germline ends.

Only a few counts were recorded for this clone. The same CDR3 can be traced to other DNA sequences in this sample. The CDR3 spells CASSIGTATSTDTQYF. In DNA form, the CDR3 reads TGTGCCAGTAGTATCGGGACAGCCACTAGCACAGATACGCAGTATTTT. The chain joins TRBV19 to TRBJ2-3; 7 bases match TRBD1. CDR3 size: 16 residues. J was trimmed by 0 bases and V by 3 bases; bases with no gene match: 6. Germline V gene data show CDR1 as LNHDA and CDR2 as SQIVND (reference sequence).

This clone was observed once. J is TRBJ2-2 and V is TRBV11-3; D ambiguous. V was clipped by 5 bases and J by 2 bases, with 9 bases between them. Germline V CDR1 and CDR2: SGHNT, YENEEA. CDR3 length: 14 amino acids. The CDR3 loop is CASSGHYNTGELFF. Here the CDR3 DNA reads TGTGCCAGCAGCGGGCACTATAACACCGGGGAGCTGTTTTTT.

This clone was picked up one time. This chain joins TRBV19 and TRBJ1-1; a weak D match, TRBD1 (5 bases). V was trimmed by 4 bases and J by 3 bases, leaving 12 bases between them. The CDR3 consists of 14 residues. Germline-derived CDR1 and CDR2 are LNHDA and SQIVND (reference sequence). The chain's CDR3 is CASSTWGGDTEAFF. The DNA of the CDR3 is TGTGCCAGTAGTACCTGGGGGGGTGACACTGAAGCTTTCTTT.